What follows are 3 T cell receptor beta chains derived from one specimen sequenced in a study of T cell repertoires in cytomegalovirus infection. MiXCR, run by TCRdb on the reads, gives a single entry per CDR3 protein. The data show 450,000 to 550,000 distinct CDR3 sequences, approximately 15% seen once. Sequenced material: CD8+ T cells from PBMCs. These receptors all come from a human donor in good health (CMV status not recorded). Some clones in this sample may be carry-over from other donors' samples.

This clonotype was detected many times. The V and J genes are TRBV28 and TRBJ2-7; TRBD1 matches at 7 bases. Trimming cost V 3 bases and J 7 bases; bases outside gene matches: 12. CDR1 MDHEN and CDR2 SYDVKM come from the germline V gene. CDR3 length: 15 residues. This CDR3 reads CASSFGVRQGREQYF. As DNA, the CDR3 is TGTGCCAGCAGTTTCGGTGTAAGACAGGGTCGGGAGCAGTACTTC.

In this sample, this clonotype turned up many times. V and J are TRBV12-3 or TRBV12-4 and TRBJ2-5; D not resolved. The V gene lost 4 bases and the J gene lost 3 bases, with 6 bases spanning the gap. The CDR3 loop spans 12 amino acids. The DNA of the CDR3 is TGTGCCAGCAGTTACACGGAAGAGACCCAGTACTTC. Encoded protein: CASSYTEETQYF.

The sample holds a few counts of this clonotype. The CDR3 nucleotides read TGTGCCACCAGTGATTTGTCGCGGGGGGGCCAACTGAATGAGCAGTTCTTC. Its translation is CATSDLSRGGQLNEQFF. The V and J genes are TRBV24-1 and TRBJ2-1, with 9 bases identical to TRBD2. In germline, CDR1 is KGHDR, CDR2 SFDVKD. This CDR3 comprises 17 residues. Germline trimming cut 0 bases from V and 7 bases from J; bases unmatched to any gene: 9.